This passage covers 32 T cell receptor beta chains from one sample sequenced in a study of control samples from healthy donors and cancer patients. This table comes from immunoSEQ multiplex PCR, and its TCRdb copy is limited to in-frame clones, with some not included. Its table lists approximately 190,000 clones. Sequenced input: blood. Receptors originate from a woman aged 30 to 39 in good health.

This sequence joins TRBV6-6 and TRBJ1-2; 8 positions agree with TRBD1. The V gene's germline CDR1 is MNHNY and CDR2 SVGAGI (reference sequence). The CDR3 runs to 14 residues. V lost 6 bases, J lost 5 bases, and 8 bases stayed unmatched. CDR3 amino acids: CASRQTGAIYGYTF. The CDR3 bases are TGTGCCAGCAGACAGACAGGGGCTATTTATGGCTACACCTTC.

DNA for the CDR3: TGTGCCAGCAGCTTAGATCCGGGAGCCGGGAACACCATATATTTT. Translated, it gives CASSLDPGAGNTIYF. The chain couples TRBV7-2 to TRBJ1-3; D not resolved. The CDR3 totals 15 residues. The V gene lost 1 base and the J gene lost 7 bases, with 14 bases spanning the gap. Germline V gene data show CDR1 as SGHTA and CDR2 as FQGNSA.

The chain employs TRBV28 and TRBJ1-1, with D perhaps TRBD1 (6 bases). The germline V gene has CDR1 MDHEN and CDR2 SYDVKM. V was pared by 6 bases and J by 7 bases, with 21 bases between. The CDR3 covers 15 residues. In DNA form, the CDR3 reads TGTGCCAGCAGCGCACCCACAAGGGGCAGGGGTGAAGCTTTCTTT. It translates to CASSAPTRGRGEAFF.

The rearrangement links TRBV2 to TRBJ1-3, with 7 bases fitting TRBD1. The CDR3 is made up of 15 amino acids. After removal of 3 bases from V and 0 bases from J, the junction contained 2 bases not matched to a gene. Germline assignment: CDR1 SNHLY and CDR2 FYNNEI. The CDR3 sequence is CASSDRGFSGNTIYF. The CDR3 DNA follows: TGTGCCAGCAGTGACAGGGGGTTCTCTGGAAACACCATATATTTT.

CDR3 sequence reads: CASSLWRDNEQFF. The CDR3 DNA reads TGTGCCAGCAGCTTATGGAGGGACAATGAGCAGTTCTTC. The chain joins TRBV7-2 to TRBJ2-1; D perhaps matches TRBD2 (6 bases). CDR3 length: 13 amino acids. Germline V CDR1 and CDR2: SGHTA, FQGNSA. Trimming stripped 2 bases from V and 5 bases from J, with 7 bases between. The full variable domain, completed using reference TRBV7-2 and TRBJ2-1, is GAGVSQSPSNKVTEKGKDVELRCDPISGHTALYWYRQSLGQGLEFLIYFQGNSAPDKSGLPSDRFSAERTGGSVSTLTIQRTQQEDSAVYLCASSLWRDNEQFFGPGTRLTVL.

This chain connects TRBV19 to TRBJ2-7; tentatively, D is TRBD1 (5 bases). The CDR3 contains 13 residues. The germline V gene encodes CDR1 LNHDA and CDR2 SQIVND (reference sequence). Trimming removed 3 bases at V and 2 bases at J, with 8 bases between. The CDR3 sequence: CASSIDSPYEQYF. The CDR3 nucleotides read TGTGCCAGTAGTATCGACAGCCCCTACGAGCAGTACTTC.

The chain recombines TRBV3-1 (or the pseudogene TRBV3-2) with TRBJ1-1; no clear D. The CDR3 consists of 14 residues. Trimming stripped 1 base from V and 1 base from J, with 7 bases between. Germline V lookup: CDR1 LGHDT, CDR2 YNNKEL (reference sequence). The chain's CDR3 is CASSQAGRNTEAFF. CDR3 coding DNA: TGTGCCAGCAGCCAAGCGGGTAGGAACACTGAAGCTTTCTTT.

The chain is built from TRBV6-2 or TRBV6-3 and TRBJ2-2; the match to TRBD2 covers 9 bases. This CDR3 is built from 18 residues. Per germline, CDR1 MNHEY and CDR2 SVGEGT. Germline trimming cut 0 bases from V and 5 bases from J; bases unmatched to any gene: 10. The CDR3 DNA reads as TGTGCCAGCAGTTACTCGATAGACCTAGCGGGATTGACCGGGGAGCTGTTTTTT. This gives the protein CASSYSIDLAGLTGELFF.

On this clone: The identical CDR3 is also encoded by other nucleotide sequences in the sample. The chain carries TRBV5-1 and TRBJ1-1; possibly TRBD1 for D (5 bases). V was pared by 0 bases and J by 1 base, with 10 bases between. The length of the CDR3 is 15 residues. Germline values: CDR1 SGHRS, CDR2 YFSETQ. The CDR3 region has the DNA TGCGCCAGCAGCTTGGTAAGGGGAGCGAACACTGAAGCTTTCTTT. It translates to CASSLVRGANTEAFF.

The chain is built from TRBV2 and TRBJ2-7; D is undetermined. Germline CDR1 reads SNHLY; CDR2 reads FYNNEI. V shed 4 bases and J shed 3 bases, with 7 bases lying between them. This CDR3 is 12 amino acids long. The CDR3 bases are TGTGCCAGCAGTGTCAGGAACTACGAGCAGTACTTC. This sequence encodes CASSVRNYEQYF.

CDR3 region: CASSFWETATYEQYF. In DNA form, the CDR3 reads TGTGCCAGCAGCTTCTGGGAGACAGCCACCTACGAGCAGTACTTC. The J gene is TRBJ2-7, the V gene TRBV5-5, with D possibly called TRBD1 or TRBD2 (5 bases each). Germline loops: CDR1 SGHKS, CDR2 YYEKEE (reference sequence). V lost 2 bases and J lost 2, with 14 bases in between. The CDR3 has 15 amino acids.

The DNA for the CDR3 is TGTGCCAGCGCCAGGGTTTCCTACGAGCAGTACTTC. Translated, it gives CASARVSYEQYF. J is TRBJ2-7 and V is TRBV27, with D tentatively TRBD1 (5 bases). V dropped 8 bases and J dropped 1 base, with 9 bases sitting between them. CDR3 size: 12 residues. Germline V lookup: CDR1 MNHEY, CDR2 SMNVEV (reference sequence).

The CDR3 sequence is CASSRISGPDTEAFF. The CDR3 DNA is TGTGCCAGCAGCCGTATTTCAGGGCCGGACACTGAAGCTTTCTTT. V usage is TRBV28 and J usage is TRBJ1-1; D possibly corresponds to TRBD1 (5 bases). The V and J ends lost 6 bases and 3 bases respectively, with 17 bases between them. Germline loops: CDR1 MDHEN, CDR2 SYDVKM. The CDR3 sequence is 15 residues long.

J is TRBJ1-5 and V is TRBV4-3; possibly TRBD1 for D (5 bases). Germline lookup yields CDR1 LGHNA and CDR2 YSLEER. This CDR3 spans 15 amino acids. Trimming removed 3 bases at V and 1 base at J, with 10 bases between. DNA for the CDR3: TGCGCCAGCAGCCAGGACCGGGACAGCAATCAGCCCCAGCATTTT. It encodes CASSQDRDSNQPQHF.

The chain is built from TRBV6-5 and TRBJ2-7; maybe TRBD1 (5 bases). Per the germline V gene, CDR1 is MNHEY and CDR2 is SVGAGI. The CDR3 is made up of 13 amino acids. The germline V and J ends were trimmed by 6 bases and 0 bases, with 9 bases remaining between them. Here the CDR3 DNA reads TGTGCCAGCAGAGGGGCTCTCTCCTACGAGCAGTACTTC. This sequence encodes CASRGALSYEQYF.

This chain links TRBV20-1 with TRBJ2-7; possible D gene TRBD2, 5 bases. CDR1 is DFQATT and CDR2 is SNEGSKA in the germline V gene (reference sequence). Trimming removed 3 bases at V and 3 bases at J, with 15 bases between. CDR3 length: 14 residues. The CDR3 protein is CSASSAGQIYEQYF. In DNA form, the CDR3 reads TGCAGTGCTAGTAGCGCCGGCCAGATCTACGAGCAGTACTTC.

This chain joins TRBV5-8 and TRBJ2-3; D possibly corresponds to TRBD1 (6 bases). This CDR3 spans 15 amino acids. V was cut by 0 bases and J by 5 bases, with 13 bases left in between. Germline values: CDR1 SGHTS, CDR2 YDEGEE. The CDR3 region has the DNA TGTGCCAGCAGCTTGGAGGGGGTATCGGGAGATACGCAGTATTTT. The encoded protein is CASSLEGVSGDTQYF.

The rearrangement uses TRBV5-4 and TRBJ1-6; no clear D gene. CDR1 and CDR2 from the germline V gene are SGHNT and YYREEE (reference sequence). This CDR3 comprises 15 residues. Trimming took 2 bases from V and 0 from J, leaving 6 bases between them. The CDR3 region has the DNA TGTGCCAGCAGCTTTGCGGGCTCCTATAATTCACCCCTCCACTTT. Encoded protein: CASSFAGSYNSPLHF.

J is TRBJ2-3 and V is TRBV19, with 7 bases that match TRBD1. CDR3 length: 13 residues. Germline V gene lookup returns CDR1 LNHDA and CDR2 SQIVND (reference sequence). J gave up 1 base and V 10 bases, and 5 bases lay outside the gene matches. This CDR3 reads CATRGQGTDTQYF. CDR3 bases: TGTGCCACCCGAGGACAGGGCACAGATACGCAGTATTTT.

The rearrangement links TRBV4-1 to TRBJ2-3, with D maybe TRBD2 (6 bases). Germline-derived CDR1 and CDR2 are MGHRA and YSYEKL. CDR3 size: 15 residues. Trimming cost V 3 bases and J 0 bases, with 10 bases left between them. This chain's CDR3 is CASSHLAASTDTQYF. The CDR3, as DNA: TGCGCCAGCAGCCACTTAGCGGCGAGCACAGATACGCAGTATTTT.

The rearrangement joins TRBV5-1 to TRBJ1-3, with 8 bases aligning to TRBD1. This CDR3 comprises 15 residues. V lost 0 bases and J lost 4; bases outside the gene matches: 3. Germline V gene sequence: CDR1 SGHRS, CDR2 YFSETQ. The CDR3 sequence is CASSLGTGNGNTIYF. CDR3 bases: TGCGCCAGCAGCTTGGGGACAGGGAACGGAAACACCATATATTTT.

The CDR3 nucleotides read TGTGCCAGCAGCAACTCAAAGGCTAGCGGGGCCTACGAGCAGTACTTC. Encoded protein: CASSNSKASGAYEQYF. The chain joins TRBV21-1 to TRBJ2-7; TRBD2, the D gene given by the table, was not confirmed from the DNA. TRBV21-1 is noted as a pseudogene. The CDR3 runs to 16 residues.

This chain uses TRBV6-6 with TRBJ2-7; D call uncertain. This CDR3 is 13 amino acids long. Germline lookup yields CDR1 MNHNY and CDR2 SVGAGI (reference sequence). V was trimmed by 0 bases and J by 1 base, leaving 4 bases between them. The CDR3 reads CASSYSGSYEQYF. CDR3 DNA sequence: TGTGCCAGCAGTTACTCGGGATCCTACGAGCAGTACTTC.

The V and J genes are TRBV5-4 and TRBJ1-1, with unresolved D. Germline V lookup: CDR1 SGHNT, CDR2 YYREEE (reference sequence). This CDR3 has 12 residues. V was clipped by 0 bases and J by 11 bases, with 11 bases between them. CDR3 sequence (DNA): TGTGCCAGCAGCTTGGGTCCTACGGAGGCTTTCTTT. It encodes CASSLGPTEAFF.

The chain uses TRBV6-2 or TRBV6-3 and TRBJ1-2; 8 bases agree with TRBD1. Germline V gene sequence: CDR1 MNHEY, CDR2 SVGEGT. V lost 5 bases, J lost 8 bases, and 7 bases stayed unmatched. The CDR3 totals 13 residues. The CDR3: CASSRDRSRGYTF. The CDR3 nucleotides are TGTGCCAGCAGTCGGGACAGGTCCAGGGGCTACACCTTC.

This chain links TRBV7-2 with TRBJ1-6, with 8 bases lining up with TRBD1. CDR3 size: 15 residues. From germline, CDR1 is SGHTA and CDR2 FQGNSA. V lost 4 bases and J lost 12; bases outside the gene matches: 11. CDR3 amino acids: CASSSGQGRTGPLHF. CDR3 bases: TGTGCCAGCAGCTCCGGACAGGGCAGGACGGGACCCCTCCACTTT. Complete variable domain (other parts from reference TRBV7-2 and TRBJ1-6): GAGVSQSPSNKVTEKGKDVELRCDPISGHTALYWYRQSLGQGLEFLIYFQGNSAPDKSGLPSDRFSAERTGGSVSTLTIQRTQQEDSAVYLCASSSGQGRTGPLHFGNGTRLTVT.

This rearrangement joins TRBV6-4 to TRBJ1-1, with 7 bases identical to TRBD1. The V and J ends lost 3 bases and 4 bases, in that order; junction bases with no gene match: 8. The CDR3 runs 15 residues. CDR1 and CDR2 (germline): MRHNA, SNTAGT. CDR3 amino acids: CASSEKGAGGTEAFF. Written as DNA, the CDR3 is TGTGCCAGCAGTGAAAAGGGGGCGGGAGGCACTGAAGCTTTCTTT.

The chain uses TRBV20-1 and TRBJ1-4, with TRBD1 matching over 8 bases. This CDR3 contains 14 residues. Germline lookup yields CDR1 DFQATT and CDR2 SNEGSKA (reference sequence). V shed 3 bases, J shed 8 bases, and the junction held 8 bases outside the gene matches. The CDR3 sequence: CSASSWTGMEKLFF. DNA for the CDR3: TGCAGTGCTAGTTCGTGGACAGGGATGGAAAAACTGTTTTTT.

The J gene is TRBJ1-5, the V gene TRBV6-2 or TRBV6-3, with 9 bases identical to TRBD1. V dropped 4 bases and J dropped 0; count of bases not matched to a gene: 13. CDR1 and CDR2 from the germline V gene are MNHEY and SVGEGT. The CDR3 covers 19 residues. The CDR3 reads CASSSPGTGPQNSNQPQHF. Here the CDR3 DNA reads TGTGCCAGCAGTTCTCCCGGGACAGGGCCCCAGAATAGCAATCAGCCCCAGCATTTT.

The gene calls are TRBV2 and TRBJ1-4, with a possible D match to TRBD1 (5 bases). The CDR3 spans 15 residues. Germline loops: CDR1 SNHLY, CDR2 FYNNEI. V lost 8 bases and J 4 bases, leaving 17 bases between the germline ends. In DNA, the CDR3 is TGTGCCAGCTGGATACAGGCCGCTCTTAATGAAAAACTGTTTTTT. It is translated as CASWIQAALNEKLFF. The full variable domain, rest sourced from reference TRBV2 and TRBJ1-4, is EPEVTQTPSHQVTQMGQEVILRCVPISNHLYFYWYRQILGQKVEFLVSFYNNEISEKSEIFDDQFSVERPDGSNFTLKIRSTKLEDSAMYFCASWIQAALNEKLFFGSGTQLSVL.

The chain joins TRBV28 to TRBJ1-3; 7 positions agree with TRBD1. CDR1 MDHEN and CDR2 SYDVKM come from the germline V gene. CDR3 length: 16 amino acids. With 1 base clipped from V and 0 bases from J, the junction kept 3 bases outside the gene matches. CDR3 sequence: CASSLSEGASGNTIYF. CDR3 nucleotide sequence: TGTGCCAGCAGTTTATCTGAGGGGGCCTCTGGAAACACCATATATTTT. Supplemented by reference TRBV28 and TRBJ1-3, the full variable domain reads DVKVTQSSRYLVKRTGEKVFLECVQDMDHENMFWYRQDPGLGLRLIYFSYDVKMKEKGDIPEGYSVSREKKERFSLILESASTNQTSMYLCASSLSEGASGNTIYFGEGSWLTVV.

This rearrangement joins TRBV15 to TRBJ1-5, with D unclear. With 1 base removed from V and 5 bases from J, the gap between germline ends came to 6 bases. This CDR3 comprises 13 residues. The V gene's germline CDR1 is LNHNV and CDR2 YYDKDF (reference sequence). The CDR3 nucleotides are TGTGCCACCAGCAGAGCCCGTTATCAGCCCCAGCATTTT. This encodes CATSRARYQPQHF.